Given below is one T cell receptor (beta chain) in context. In germline, CDR1 is SGHNT, CDR2 YENEEA. V lost 0 bases and J lost 8, with 14 bases in between. The CDR3 length is 15 residues. The data are from a study of identical twins. TCRdb passed the 5' RACE reads through MiXCR, listing each CDR3 protein once. Among 400,000 to 550,000 distinct CDR3 sequences listed, 14% were seen once. These same records also appear under a second study, on yellow fever vaccine responses in identical twins.

The sequenced material came from CD4+ T cells sorted from blood. The chain is built from TRBV11-3 and TRBJ2-1, with a weak D call TRBD1 (6 bases). The TCR sequence derives from a woman under 30 in good health. The CDR3 here is CASSLDGTGKDEQFF. CDR3 DNA: TGTGCCAGCAGCTTAGACGGCACAGGGAAGGATGAGCAGTTCTTC.